These 9 T cell receptor beta chains were sequenced from one sample in a study of patients and donors after allogeneic stem cell transplantation. TCRdb used MiXCR to reprocess the RT-PCR reads, holding one entry per CDR3 protein. The repertoire holds around 30,000 distinct CDR3 sequences, with over 7% as singletons. Sequences were obtained from blood, either unsorted or a sorted T cell fraction (not recorded which). The receptors here all came from a human donor who was either an allogeneic HSCT recipient or a stem cell or donor lymphocyte infusion donor (not recorded which). It is not recorded whose cells these are; they may come from a transplant donor.

Here the CDR3 reads CASSLGQRSGGARETQYF. The CDR3 nucleotides read TGTGCCAGCAGCTTAGGGCAGAGGAGCGGGGGGGCACGGGAGACCCAGTACTTC. V is TRBV11-2 and J is TRBJ2-5; 10 bases agree with TRBD2. CDR3 length: 18 residues. V trimming: 1 base; J trimming: 5 bases; junction bases outside the gene matches: 13. In germline, CDR1 is SGHAT, CDR2 FQNNGV.

V usage is TRBV2 and J usage is TRBJ1-2; D possibly corresponds to TRBD1 (5 bases). Looked up from germline, CDR1 is SNHLY and CDR2 is FYNNEI. The V end lost 4 bases, the J end lost 2 bases, and 14 bases lay between the germline ends. This CDR3 contains 15 residues. CDR3 DNA: TGTGCCAGCAGTGGGGGCGGAGGAAACAACTATGGCTACACCTTC. Residues: CASSGGGGNNYGYTF. The whole variable domain, filled in from reference TRBV2 and TRBJ1-2, reads EPEVTQTPSHQVTQMGQEVILRCVPISNHLYFYWYRQILGQKVEFLVSFYNNEISEKSEIFDDQFSVERPDGSNFTLKIRSTKLEDSAMYFCASSGGGGNNYGYTFGSGTRLTVV.

This clonotype was observed at least ten times. The chain carries TRBV7-2 and TRBJ1-6; TRBD1 might be the D (5 bases). Germline loops: CDR1 SGHTA, CDR2 FQGNSA. This CDR3 spans 13 amino acids. V lost 0 bases, J lost 8 bases, and 5 bases lay in between. The CDR3 DNA follows: TGTGCCAGCAGCTTAGCGGGGGATTCACCCCTCCACTTT. Translated: CASSLAGDSPLHF.

There are a few counts of this clonotype. The chain carries TRBV2 and TRBJ1-5; 10 bases agree with TRBD1. There are 14 residues in the CDR3. Germline assignment: CDR1 SNHLY and CDR2 FYNNEI. The V and J ends lost 10 bases and 4 bases, in that order; junction bases with no gene match: 7. The CDR3 DNA reads as TGTGCCACGGGGACAGGGGCTGGAAATCAGCCCCAGCATTTT. Translation: CATGTGAGNQPQHF.

This clonotype was observed at least ten times. V usage is TRBV9 and J usage is TRBJ1-2; 8 positions agree with TRBD1. Germline CDR1 SGDLS, CDR2 YYNGEE. This CDR3 is built from 15 residues. Trimming cost V 4 bases and J 2 bases; bases outside gene matches: 7. CDR3 sequence reads: CASSRRTGSNYGYTF. The CDR3 nucleotides are TGTGCCAGCAGCAGACGGACAGGGAGCAACTATGGCTACACCTTC.

V is TRBV20-1 and J is TRBJ2-1; 9 bases map to TRBD2. The CDR3 length is 16 residues. Per germline, CDR1 DFQATT and CDR2 SNEGSKA (reference sequence). The V segment lost 1 base and the J segment 5 bases; nucleotides outside the gene matches: 9. In DNA, the CDR3 is TGCAGTGCTAGAGGAGGGCGGGGGGGATTTGACAATGAGCAGTTCTTC. Protein sequence: CSARGGRGGFDNEQFF.

The V gene is TRBV9, the J gene TRBJ1-4, with 9 bases matching TRBD1. CDR3 length: 16 residues. Per germline, CDR1 SGDLS and CDR2 YYNGEE. The V gene end was trimmed by 4 bases and the J gene end by 2 bases; junction bases not matched to a gene: 6. CDR3: CASSPGTGRTNEKLFF. As DNA, the CDR3 is TGTGCCAGCAGCCCCGGGACAGGGAGGACTAATGAAAAACTGTTTTTT.

V usage is TRBV13 and J usage is TRBJ1-1, with D possibly TRBD1 on 6 matching bases. Germline V gives CDR1 PRHDT, CDR2 FYEKMQ (reference sequence). CDR3 length: 17 residues. Trimming cost V 3 bases and J 3 bases, with 20 bases left between them. This CDR3 reads CASSLRGTPWVDTEAFF. The CDR3 DNA is TGTGCCAGCAGCTTGCGCGGGACACCCTGGGTGGACACTGAAGCTTTCTTT. The full variable domain, in which reference TRBV13 and TRBJ1-1 provide the parts outside the CDR3, is AAGVIQSPRHLIKEKRETATLKCYPIPRHDTVYWYQQGPGQDPQFLISFYEKMQSDKGSIPDRFSAQQFSDYHSELNMSSLELGDSALYFCASSLRGTPWVDTEAFFGQGTRLTVV.

The V call is TRBV27, the J call TRBJ1-2; D not certain. The ends were cut back, 3 bases at V and 8 bases at J, with 13 bases in the middle. The germline V gene encodes CDR1 MNHEY and CDR2 SMNVEV (reference sequence). This CDR3 is built from 13 residues. The CDR3 region is CASSFGGLGGYTF. CDR3 in DNA: TGTGCCAGCAGTTTCGGCGGCCTCGGAGGCTACACCTTC.